Below, 7 T cell receptor beta chains from the same sample are listed, as sequenced in a study of identifying expanded T cells in peripheral blood. Some clones are missing from TCRdb's copy, which holds only in-frame ones; the method was immunoSEQ multiplex PCR. Of about 90,000 clones listed, around 90% were seen once; the top ten hold approximately 5.4%. Sequenced sample: blood. These receptors were collected from a person aged 18 to 69 in good health.

This clone was picked up one time. The chain combines TRBV20-1 with TRBJ2-5; no clear D gene. The germline gives CDR1 DFQATT, CDR2 SNEGSKA (reference sequence). This CDR3 region has 11 residues. Trimming pared 3 bases from V and 2 bases from J, leaving 4 bases between. CDR3 protein: CSARQQETQYF. CDR3 DNA sequence: TGCAGTGCTAGGCAGCAAGAGACCCAGTACTTC.

This clone was found once. The chain links TRBV6-1 to TRBJ1-1; the D gene is possibly TRBD1 (5 bases). CDR1 and CDR2 (germline): MNHNS, SASEGT. The ends were cut back, 2 bases at V and 5 bases at J, with 12 bases in the middle. The CDR3 covers 14 residues. The CDR3 DNA follows: TGTGCCAGCAGTGAAAATTTCGGGGGAACTGAAGCTTTCTTT. It codes for CASSENFGGTEAFF.

The rearrangement uses TRBV4-3 and TRBJ2-1, with 10 bases aligning to TRBD1. The germline CDR1 and CDR2 sequences are LGHNA and YSLEER. Losses at the gene ends were 3 bases for V and 8 bases for J; bases not matched to a gene: 4. CDR3 size: 14 residues. The CDR3 nucleotides are TGCGCCAGCAGCCAGGGACAGGGGACGTATGAGCAGTTCTTC. This encodes CASSQGQGTYEQFF.

The DNA for the CDR3 is TGTGCCAGCAGTTACTTTCGGGACAGGGGAGATCAGCCCCAGCATTTT. It is translated as CASSYFRDRGDQPQHF. V usage is TRBV6-6 and J usage is TRBJ1-5; TRBD1 agrees at 10 bases. The CDR3 has 16 amino acids. V gave up 1 base and J gave up 5 bases; unmatched junction bases: 5. Germline assignment: CDR1 MNHNY and CDR2 SVGAGI (reference sequence).

The chain links TRBV30 to TRBJ1-1, with D possibly matching TRBD1 (5 bases). Germline CDR1 GTSNPN, CDR2 SVGIG (reference sequence). Trimming left V 5 bases short and J 8 bases short, with 12 bases between. This CDR3 is built from 11 residues. The CDR3 protein is CAWAFRQEAFF. The CDR3 bases are TGTGCCTGGGCGTTTCGACAGGAAGCTTTCTTT.

This clone was seen only a few times. The CDR3 nucleotides read TGTGCCAGCAGCACACGCGAGTGGGATTCACCCCTCCACTTT. It specifies CASSTREWDSPLHF. The genes are TRBV13 and TRBJ1-6, with unresolved D. V was pared by 5 bases and J by 8 bases, with 13 bases between. Per the germline V gene, CDR1 is PRHDT and CDR2 is FYEKMQ (reference sequence). The CDR3 runs to 14 residues.

This clone was observed a few times. The V gene is TRBV4-2, the J gene TRBJ2-7; D remains ambiguous. This CDR3 is built from 15 residues. The germline V gene has CDR1 LGHNA and CDR2 YNFKEQ. Trimming removed 1 base from V and 3 bases from J, with 13 bases in between. The CDR3 nucleotides read TGTGCCAGCAGCCAAGCAGAGTCTCAGAGCTACGAGCAGTACTTC. It yields the protein CASSQAESQSYEQYF.